What follows describes a single TCR beta chain. As yet, its antigen is unknown. Trimming took 3 bases from V and 0 from J, leaving 32 bases between them. Germline CDR1 is LNHDA and CDR2 is SQIVND (reference sequence). This CDR3 is 22 amino acids long. PCR employed 60 Vbeta and 13 Jbeta primers. Sequencing was performed with immunoSEQ multiplex PCR; in TCRdb, only in-frame clones are kept and a portion is missing. This repertoire shows 99,000 or so clones, 60% to 80% found once; its top ten account for 8.6%. The sample originates from a study of cytomegalovirus exposure and HLA in healthy donors. Study findings and constraints: An analysis done earlier found most TCR beta V segments productive about 90% or about 30% of the time.

V is TRBV19 and J is TRBJ1-2; possible D gene TRBD1, 5 bases. Sequences were obtained from PBMCs. The receptor was derived from a middle-aged woman in good health and CMV-seropositive. The CDR3 nucleotides are TGTGCCAGTAGTATCTTCCTGGGTGGACATTCCGTCTTCGAAGGGGCTAACTATGGCTACACCTTC. Translated, it gives CASSIFLGGHSVFEGANYGYTF. The full variable domain, its missing parts supplied by reference TRBV19 and TRBJ1-2, is DGGITQSPKYLFRKEGQNVTLSCEQNLNHDAMYWYRQDPGQGLRLIYYSQIVNDFQKGDIAEGYSVSREKKESFPLTVTSAQKNPTAFYLCASSIFLGGHSVFEGANYGYTFGSGTRLTVV.